This TCR beta chain derives from a study of cytomegalovirus exposure and HLA in healthy donors listed by TCRdb under 2017. With regard to the full study: An earlier analysis of some 550 of the donors reported about 290 Gb of sequence data and roughly 100 million unique TCR beta sequences from roughly 180 million T cells. Every repertoire in the discovery cohort had been generated on one and the same sequencing platform. The number of typed donors differed by locus: about 629-630 for A, B, C, DRB1 and DQB1; some 540 for DQA1; some 590 for DPA1; and 450 to 480 for DPB1. Roughly 320 gigabases of sequencing data and 91 million or so unique TCR sequences made up an early release that covered approximately 620 HLA-typed donors. Donor age, sex, ethnicity and CMV serostatus were compiled alongside the repertoire data. Both class I and class II loci were covered by HLA typing, at four-digit resolution. Rather than drawing on any new phenotypic data, the later analysis identified candidate immune exposures from TCR beta sequences and the way those sequences occurred across donors. The study combined high-throughput TCR immunosequencing, statistical association of individual TCRs with disease status, and machine learning to predict cytomegalovirus infection status. The study aimed to test whether signatures of past pathogen exposure could be identified by cataloging public T cell receptors. Besides the first cohort of more than 650 subjects, a separate validation cohort made up of 120 different subjects was used. In a later genetic analysis, genome-wide SNP genotypes for about three fifths of the roughly 670 donors were used, and that subset was treated as a discovery cohort. In an earlier analysis of 587 of the donors, high-throughput TCR beta sequencing was used to judge whether each TCR beta V gene segment behaved as functional or pseudogenic. On average, around 230,000 unique TCR beta nucleotide sequences were sequenced per donor among a few hundred genotyped donors of the cohort, with around 19% of those sequences being non-productive. The T cell repertoires of 550 to 850 subjects were profiled by immunosequencing and related to cytomegalovirus serostatus. Of the 300 to 400 genotyped donors, roughly 80% fell in the genetic ancestry cluster associated with self-reported Caucasian donors. About 5 DR-DQ haplotypes were handled as single units for association and clustering, since linkage in the cohort was strong. A later analysis re-examined previously published TCR beta repertoires from more than 600 donors and added high-resolution HLA genotyping to investigate patterns of TCR occurrence. Overall study outcomes, separate from this receptor: The study gave a list of about 170 TCR beta chains associated with cytomegalovirus. Roughly uniform sequencing depth across donors was assumed in presence/absence analyses, although this assumption may not hold. Because counts were too low, 15 to 20 rarely observed V segments, including chromosome 9 orphons, were left out of the earlier analysis of a few hundred of the donors. In a later analysis, most CMV-associated TCR beta chains were found to appear HLA-restricted, with HLA associations seemingly driven largely by CMV exposure. A later analysis found that TCR association rates varied across HLA loci, with DRB1 alleles showing the most associated TCRs and HLA-C alleles the fewest. The sequencing pipeline was judged likely to have produced a cluster of highly shared sequence variants as a technical artifact. The classifier was reported to diagnose cytomegalovirus status with high specificity and sensitivity in both the original cohort and the validation cohort. Specific HLA alleles were associated with 15,000 to 20,000 TCR beta sequences at a false discovery rate of 0.05 in a later analysis. Because HLA typing was missing for some donors at each locus, association tests included only the typed subset. Compared with equally common non-associated chains, HLA-associated TCR beta chains in a later analysis were more clonally expanded and had lower generation probabilities. A further reported finding was that TCR beta sequences accurately predicted the HLA-A and HLA-B alleles for most subjects in the first cohort. V-gene and J-gene trimming of TCR beta chains was associated with a missense DCLRE1C variant in a later genetic analysis, and the association was replicated in an independent cohort. Strong co-occurrence of HLA alleles, especially DR and DQ, made assigning TCR associations to individual alleles difficult. While some public TCRs were present in many individuals, most TCR sequences turned up only very rarely across donors. In an earlier analysis of more than 500 of the donors, most TCR beta V segments appeared in productive rearrangements about 87% or about 30% of the time, broadly matching IMGT annotations. Immune exposure information for the cohort was limited to CMV serostatus. In this cohort, only TCR beta chains were sequenced, and detectable features were limited by the absence of alpha or paired-chain data. Linkage disequilibrium might explain the correlated functional status among segregating V segments, but an unknown experimental factor could not be ruled out. The 87-base-pair reads could not distinguish some IMGT-functional V segments, including TRBV6-2 and TRBV6-3, so those segments were excluded. The authors suggested that the approach could potentially be generalized to other disease states and immunological phenotypes. Several of the top co-occurrence clusters appeared to be linked to parvovirus B19, influenza, CMV and Epstein-Barr virus, according to a later analysis. A few of the identified cytomegalovirus-associated TCR beta chains were confirmed in vitro to be specific for cytomegalovirus antigens. In a later genetic analysis, fewer N-insertions in productive TCRs were reported among donors in an Asian-associated ancestry cluster than the roughly 710-donor mean.

Receptor amplification or capture employed the immunoSEQ multiplex PCR assay. A mixture of 60 forward primers for TCR Vbeta segments and 13 reverse primers for TCR Jbeta segments was used in the multiplex PCR. The CDR3 region of rearranged TCR beta genes was amplified from genomic DNA by a multiplex PCR assay. The amplified TCR beta libraries were sequenced on the Illumina HiSeq System as 87-base-pair reads. The study's own analysis went as follows. In a later analysis, tens of millions of unique TCR beta chains were counted across the approximately 640 repertoires, and approximately 9.9 million of these chains were shared by at least two donors. To remove PCR and sequencing errors, raw reads were error-corrected and collapsed into unique sequences using a nearest-neighbor algorithm that merged closely related sequences. V, D and J gene segments were assigned by aligning CDR3 sequences to IMGT reference sequences. For a sequence to be retained, a match of at least six nucleotides to both a V gene segment and a J gene segment was required. A rearrangement was called productive if the CDR3 had no stop codons and remained in frame with V and J, and every other rearrangement was called non-productive. Following IMGT convention, CDR3 was defined as the stretch from the second conserved V-encoded cysteine up to the conserved J-encoded phenylalanine. The earlier analysis of 587 of the donors excluded any sequence lacking an unambiguous match to a single V gene segment. An earlier analysis of 587 of the donors classified V segments as functional when productive rearrangements were above 56.7% and as segregating when the standard deviation between donors was above 5%. A statistical classification framework was developed to diagnose cytomegalovirus status using the catalog of TCR beta chain sequences. V and J gene assignment, in a later analysis, came from comparing TCR nucleotide sequences with IMGT/GENE-DB human TR gene sequences. A later analysis assigned CDR3 sequences and most-parsimonious VDJ recombination scenarios with the TCRdist pipeline. In a later analysis, each TCR beta chain was defined by its CDR3 amino acid sequence together with its V-gene family, and reads without a unique V-gene family were excluded. A later analysis removed 500 to 650 highly shared, low-generation-probability nucleotide sequences to deal with suspected cross-contamination and a sequencing artifact. For each public chain, a later analysis derived a clonal expansion index from normalized ranks of inferred template counts within each repertoire. A later analysis computed generation probabilities with a VDJ recombination model fitted to out-of-frame rearrangements, and checked the results against IGoR. A later analysis scored TCR-TCR, TCR-HLA and TCR-CMV co-occurrence with hypergeometric tests, applying a repertoire-size bias correction to TCR pairs. A later analysis estimated false discovery rates by permuting HLA or CMV assignments 20 times. In a later analysis, co-occurring TCRs were grouped using DBSCAN, with TCRdist sequence similarity added in when clustering inside HLA-allele-positive subsets. Repertoires with fewer than 30,000 or more than 120,000 public chains, plus five repertoires with anomalous nucleotide sharing, were excluded from co-occurrence clustering. TCRdb took over this immuneACCESS table, retaining in-frame rearrangements with V and J assigned. Such tables are incomplete; in checked studies, under half of the missing clones stem from an unresolved V gene, and the remainder is unexplained. V and J calls and clone size are those listed in that table; D and trimming were worked out from the DNA. For this sample there are about 110,000 clones; approximately 80% appear just once. The ten most abundant clones make up 4.2% of the sample.

This clone has a single count. Its recognized antigen is unknown. No clone much larger than this one lies a single base away; base qualities are absent. The cohort consisted of 600 to 750 healthy bone marrow donors. All cohort members were sampled while nominally healthy, although unrecorded immune exposures were likely present. The donor was CMV seronegative and belonged to the group of 380 or so seronegative cohort members. A peripheral blood sample was provided by each donor, and peripheral blood mononuclear cells were used for TCR beta sequencing. The Qiagen DNeasy Blood Extraction Kit was used to extract genomic DNA from the blood cell samples. The germline V gene (reference sequence) provides CDR1 GTSNPN and CDR2 SVGIG. The CDR3 holds 14 amino acids from the cysteine to the phenylalanine. Only the CDR3 part of the read is kept: 42 bases, read in frame from the first base. V loses 2 bases of germline sequence and J loses 0 bases, and the interval between the two ends is 11 bases.

The receptor chain draws on TRBV30 and TRBJ2-7; confidence is insufficient to name the D gene. This sequence originates from a male donor in good health and CMV-seronegative. Sequences were obtained from PBMCs. The bases are TGTGCCTGGAGTCGTGCTAGTTTCTCCTACGAGCAGTACTTC. It translates to CAWSRASFSYEQYF.